This record looks at one T cell receptor beta chain sequence and its context. No cognate antigen has been identified for it. No base qualities exist here, and no much larger clone lies one base off it. Each collaborating institution followed its own protocols to collect whole blood in K2EDTA tubes. Collaborator samples were shipped for TCRbeta analysis as frozen whole blood, isolated PBMCs, or DNA extracted from either sample type. TCRbeta CDR3 regions were amplified from genomic DNA using the immunoSEQ Assay, a bias-controlled multiplex PCR. In the original analysis: The number of nucleated cells in each sample was estimated by amplification of reference gene primers within the assay. To quantify the absolute abundance of each unique TCRbeta CDR3 rearrangement, sequence reads were collapsed and filtered. Productive Simpson clonality was computed per sample as the square root of Simpson's diversity index over productive rearrangements. Sourced from immuneACCESS, this table was stored by TCRdb with only in-frame sequences that have V and J called. A share of the clones is absent; for the studies checked, an unresolved V gene accounts for under half, and the remainder has no known explanation. From that table come the V and J calls and clone size; the DNA was used to work out D and trimming. This sample has under 50,000 clones in its table, and roughly 85% of those were observed once. The ten largest clones represent more than 5% of the sample.

The sample comes from a study of blood T cell repertoires in COVID-19 (dated by TCRdb to 2018 to 2020). About the investigation overall: Samples from collaborators originated in the United States, Italy and Spain and spanned both the acute and convalescent phases of COVID-19. The samples were drawn from two sources: the first 160 participants of the ongoing ImmuneRACE study, and fewer than 1,500 subjects contributed by 6 global collaborators. The material from the prospective study consisted of cDNA or gDNA derived from T cells, B-cell-depleted T cells, or PBMCs. The dataset comprised deeply sampled blood TCRbeta repertoires from subjects exposed to, actively infected with, or recovered from COVID-19. The sample metadata nearly always contained a de-identified subject ID, COVID-19 status, age in years and sex. Where available, HLA class I and class II types were taken from metadata supplied by the sample provider and were not determined by assay-based typing. The repertoires were released in a freely available public database intended as a resource for research on the immune response to SARS-CoV-2.

The investigation overall reported the following: Clinical and demographic metadata were provided uncurated, with the amount varying by source and participant.

CDR1 and CDR2 (SGDLS, YYNGEE) derive from the germline V gene. The V and J ends are trimmed by 4 bases and 2 bases, leaving 13 bases between them. The CDR3 runs 15 residues from the cysteine to the phenylalanine. Only the CDR3 region is kept as DNA, spanning 45 bases read in frame from base 1. Recombination connected TRBV9 to TRBJ2-1; 5 matching bases give a weak D call of TRBD2. Material: peripheral blood. The TCR originated in a man aged 40-50 years with active COVID-19. The encoded CDR3 is CASSPNRAAYNEQFF. Here is the DNA: TGTGCCAGCAGCCCTAATCGAGCGGCCTACAATGAGCAGTTCTTC.